Presented here are 17 T cell receptor beta chains from one specimen sequenced in a study of cytomegalovirus exposure and HLA in healthy donors. Use of 60 Vbeta and 13 Jbeta primers characterized the PCR. Some clones are missing from TCRdb's copy, which holds only in-frame ones; the method was immunoSEQ multiplex PCR. The sample lists roughly 110,000 clones; more than 70% were seen once. The sequenced sample was PBMCs. These receptors all stem from a middle-aged man in good health and CMV-seronegative.

The J gene is TRBJ1-6, the V gene TRBV5-6, with D possibly being TRBD1 (5 bases). The CDR3 length is 15 residues. Deletions cut 0 bases from V and 10 bases from J, with 14 bases between. Germline CDR1 and CDR2: SGHDT and YYEEEE. The CDR3 coding sequence is TGTGCCAGCAGCTTGGTCGAGGGACTGGGCTCACCCCTCCACTTT. This sequence encodes CASSLVEGLGSPLHF.

This chain connects TRBV6-5 to TRBJ2-6; D is unclear. The length of the CDR3 is 13 residues. The V and J ends lost 6 bases and 0 bases respectively, with 3 bases between them. The germline V gene encodes CDR1 MNHEY and CDR2 SVGAGI. The CDR3 nucleotides read TGTGCCAGCAGACTCTCTGGGGCCAACGTCCTGACTTTC. Translating gives CASRLSGANVLTF.

The rearrangement joins TRBV27 to TRBJ1-4; TRBD1 aligns across 11 bases. Germline V gene data show CDR1 as MNHEY and CDR2 as SMNVEV (reference sequence). The CDR3 consists of 14 residues. J was trimmed by 10 bases and V by 4 bases; bases with no gene match: 5. The CDR3 loop reads CASSWTGGEGKLFF. As DNA, the CDR3 is TGTGCCAGCAGTTGGACAGGGGGCGAGGGAAAACTGTTTTTT.

This chain uses TRBV6-4 with TRBJ2-6; 9 bases align to TRBD1. The V segment lost 3 bases and the J segment 2 bases; nucleotides outside the gene matches: 8. The CDR3 has 18 amino acids. Germline V gene sequence: CDR1 MRHNA, CDR2 SNTAGT. The CDR3 loop is CASSEQTGGSAGANVLTF. The CDR3 bases are TGTGCCAGCAGTGAGCAGACAGGGGGTTCGGCTGGGGCCAACGTCCTGACTTTC.

J is TRBJ2-1 and V is TRBV5-6; 7 bases agree with TRBD1. The trim removed 4 bases at V and 6 bases at J, leaving 4 bases unmatched. The CDR3 length is 13 residues. Germline V gene data show CDR1 as SGHDT and CDR2 as YYEEEE. The DNA for the CDR3 is TGTGCCAGCAGCCAAGACAGGGCCAATGAGCAGTTCTTC. Amino acids: CASSQDRANEQFF.

The chain has TRBV6-1 and TRBJ2-2, with 9 positions matching TRBD2. The CDR3 loop spans 18 amino acids. Per germline, CDR1 MNHNS and CDR2 SASEGT. V lost 3 bases and J lost 3; bases outside the gene matches: 11. CDR3 sequence (DNA): TGTGCCAGCAGTGACCTCGAGGGGCGGGGGGGATACACCGGGGAGCTGTTTTTT. Its protein product is CASSDLEGRGGYTGELFF.

This clone was seen a handful of times. The sample has other DNA sequences that encode this CDR3 too. The chain is built from TRBV5-6 and TRBJ1-2; D is unresolved. The CDR3 runs to 11 residues. Germline-derived CDR1 and CDR2 are SGHDT and YYEEEE. V lost 4 bases and J 8 bases, leaving 9 bases between the germline ends. The CDR3 loop is CASSLGGGYTF. In nucleotides, the CDR3 is TGTGCCAGCAGCCTAGGCGGGGGCTACACCTTC.

The count of this clone is one. V and J are TRBV9 and TRBJ2-2, with D perhaps matching TRBD1 (6 bases). Trimming stripped 3 bases from V and 5 bases from J, with 14 bases between. The CDR3 extends over 15 amino acids. The germline CDR1 and CDR2 sequences are SGDLS and YYNGEE. CDR3 in DNA: TGTGCCAGCAGCGCGCCAGACAGGACGACCGGGGAGCTGTTTTTT. Translation gives CASSAPDRTTGELFF.

The chain couples TRBV5-1 to TRBJ2-3; a possible D gene is TRBD1 (6 bases). This CDR3 contains 15 residues. Germline-derived CDR1 and CDR2 are SGHRS and YFSETQ. V was cut by 3 bases and J by 6 bases, with 17 bases left in between. CDR3 loop: CASSWGGRGMDTQYF. The CDR3 DNA sequence: TGCGCCAGCAGCTGGGGTGGTAGGGGGATGGATACGCAGTATTTT.

The chain joins TRBV19 to TRBJ1-1; D ambiguous. The CDR3 loop spans 13 amino acids. The germline V gene has CDR1 LNHDA and CDR2 SQIVND (reference sequence). The germline V and J ends were trimmed by 3 bases and 4 bases, with 9 bases remaining between them. The CDR3 DNA sequence: TGTGCCAGTAGTATGAGGGCTAGCACTGAAGCTTTCTTT. Translating gives CASSMRASTEAFF. The full variable domain, its missing parts supplied by reference TRBV19 and TRBJ1-1, is DGGITQSPKYLFRKEGQNVTLSCEQNLNHDAMYWYRQDPGQGLRLIYYSQIVNDFQKGDIAEGYSVSREKKESFPLTVTSAQKNPTAFYLCASSMRASTEAFFGQGTRLTVV.

V and J are TRBV6-5 and TRBJ1-5, with 9 bases aligning to TRBD1. The germline gives CDR1 MNHEY, CDR2 SVGAGI. This CDR3 region has 16 residues. V was pared by 4 bases and J by 3 bases, with 7 bases of the junction left unmatched. The CDR3 nucleotides are TGTGCCAGCAGTTCCCAACGACAGGGGGACAATCAGCCCCAGCATTTT. It yields the protein CASSSQRQGDNQPQHF.

The CDR3 spells CASSAGLAALGTYEQYF. CDR3 coding DNA: TGTGCCAGCAGCGCGGGCCTAGCGGCGTTGGGGACCTACGAGCAGTACTTC. J is TRBJ2-7 and V is TRBV5-8, with 7 positions matching TRBD2. Looked up from germline, CDR1 is SGHTS and CDR2 is YDEGEE. The length of the CDR3 is 17 residues. Trimming cost V 4 bases and J 2 bases; bases outside gene matches: 15.

This chain joins TRBV7-2 and TRBJ1-2; D remains ambiguous. With 5 bases removed from V and 6 bases from J, the gap between germline ends came to 16 bases. Germline V gene sequence: CDR1 SGHTA, CDR2 FQGNSA. The CDR3 totals 14 residues. Here the CDR3 DNA reads TGTGCCAGCAGCAAAAGCGGCAGAGCGAATGGCTACACCTTC. This translates into CASSKSGRANGYTF.

This clone came up once. This rearrangement joins TRBV5-6 to TRBJ1-5; D gene ambiguous. Germline assignment: CDR1 SGHDT and CDR2 YYEEEE. The length of the CDR3 is 15 residues. V was shortened by 8 bases and J by 5 bases, with 20 bases between the two germline ends. CDR3 loop: CARGRRRQEDQPQHF. As DNA, the CDR3 is TGTGCCAGGGGCCGGCGGAGGCAGGAGGATCAGCCCCAGCATTTT.

The gene calls are TRBV15 and TRBJ1-3, with no clear D. V shed 4 bases and J shed 2 bases, with 3 bases lying between them. This CDR3 contains 12 residues. CDR1 LNHNV and CDR2 YYDKDF come from the germline V gene (reference sequence). CDR3 nucleotide sequence: TGTGCCACCAGCACAGCTGGAAACACCATATATTTT. Translating gives CATSTAGNTIYF.

V gene TRBV4-2 combines with J gene TRBJ2-5, with TRBD2 identical over 12 bases. With 1 base clipped from V and 5 bases from J, the junction kept 11 bases outside the gene matches. The germline V gene encodes CDR1 LGHNA and CDR2 YNFKEQ. CDR3 length equals 18 residues. The CDR3 is CASSQGEASGGATETQYF. CDR3 DNA sequence: TGTGCCAGCAGCCAAGGCGAGGCTAGCGGGGGGGCCACGGAGACCCAGTACTTC.

The chain links TRBV7-9 to TRBJ2-7, with TRBD2 identical over 10 bases. The CDR3 extends over 14 amino acids. The germline V gene encodes CDR1 SEHNR and CDR2 FQNEAQ (reference sequence). The junction had 4 bases not matched to a gene; V was cut back by 6 bases and J by 2 bases. The CDR3 nucleotides read TGTGCCAGCAGTCTAGCGGGGGATGCCTACGAGCAGTACTTC. Translated, it gives CASSLAGDAYEQYF.